These 21 T cell receptor beta chains originate from one sample sequenced in a study of shared clonotypes between healthy human individuals. Assay: immunoSEQ multiplex PCR; the TCRdb copy retains only in-frame clones and omits some. The sample has around 2.1 million clones, approximately 94% seen once; the top ten hold 1.7%. Naive CD8 isolation took CD45RO-negative cells positively selected for CCR7 and excluded terminally differentiated effector memory CD45RA+ cells. The sample consisted of naive CD8+ T cells from PBMCs. These receptors were taken from a man aged 18 to 29 in good health. Some clones in this sample may be carry-over from other donors' samples.

V gene TRBV19 combines with J gene TRBJ1-5; TRBD1 agrees at 7 bases. This CDR3 is built from 18 residues. Trimming took 2 bases from V and 5 from J; bases not matched to a gene: 15. Germline CDR1 LNHDA, CDR2 SQIVND (reference sequence). The CDR3 DNA sequence: TGTGCCAGTAGTATATCCGAGGGGGCGAGCAGGGCAGATCAGCCCCAGCATTTT. It yields the protein CASSISEGASRADQPQHF.

The chain recombines TRBV15 with TRBJ1-5, with 8 positions matching TRBD1. The V and J ends lost 5 bases and 0 bases, in that order; junction bases with no gene match: 9. Germline V gives CDR1 LNHNV, CDR2 YYDKDF (reference sequence). CDR3 size: 17 residues. CDR3 sequence reads: CATSPGQAPYSNQPQHF. DNA of the CDR3: TGTGCCACCAGCCCGGGACAGGCTCCTTATAGCAATCAGCCCCAGCATTTT.

The genes are TRBV9 and TRBJ1-2; tentative D call: TRBD1 (6 bases). Germline loops: CDR1 SGDLS, CDR2 YYNGEE. The CDR3 covers 16 residues. Trimming shortened V by 4 bases and J by 8 bases, and 24 bases separated the two germline ends. The CDR3 DNA reads TGTGCCAGCAGCTTAGCACCTTCTCGGGCCGGGGGCGGCTACACCTTC. Amino acid sequence: CASSLAPSRAGGGYTF. Looking up the rest from reference TRBV9 and TRBJ1-2 gives the full variable domain: DSGVTQTPKHLITATGQRVTLRCSPRSGDLSVYWYQQSLDQGLQFLIQYYNGEERAKGNILERFSAQQFPDLHSELNLSSLELGDSALYFCASSLAPSRAGGGYTFGSGTRLTVV.

The V call is TRBV7-2, the J call TRBJ1-2; D remains unclear. The germline V and J ends were trimmed by 1 base and 4 bases, with 7 bases remaining between them. The CDR3 is 13 residues long. Germline CDR1 SGHTA, CDR2 FQGNSA. Written as DNA, the CDR3 is TGTGCCAGCAGCTTAGAGCTCTCCTATGGCTACACCTTC. Translation gives CASSLELSYGYTF. Full variable domain (rest looked up from reference TRBV7-2 and TRBJ1-2): GAGVSQSPSNKVTEKGKDVELRCDPISGHTALYWYRQSLGQGLEFLIYFQGNSAPDKSGLPSDRFSAERTGGSVSTLTIQRTQQEDSAVYLCASSLELSYGYTFGSGTRLTVV.

The V and J genes are TRBV6-4 and TRBJ1-2; D may be TRBD1 (5 bases). V lost 6 bases to trimming and J lost 8 bases, with 13 bases between them. The CDR3 is 12 residues long. Looked up from germline, CDR1 is MRHNA and CDR2 is SNTAGT. Written as DNA, the CDR3 is TGTGCCAGCAGGGGGCCAGCTGGGGGCTACACCTTC. This sequence encodes CASRGPAGGYTF.

J is TRBJ1-1 and V is TRBV19; D unresolved. Germline lookup yields CDR1 LNHDA and CDR2 SQIVND (reference sequence). V shed 0 bases and J shed 4 bases, with 15 bases lying between them. CDR3 length equals 16 residues. CDR3 in amino acids: CASSIDPSFGFTEAFF. The DNA for the CDR3 is TGTGCCAGTAGTATAGACCCATCTTTTGGGTTCACTGAAGCTTTCTTT. The whole variable domain, remainder taken from reference TRBV19 and TRBJ1-1, is DGGITQSPKYLFRKEGQNVTLSCEQNLNHDAMYWYRQDPGQGLRLIYYSQIVNDFQKGDIAEGYSVSREKKESFPLTVTSAQKNPTAFYLCASSIDPSFGFTEAFFGQGTRLTVV.

V is TRBV4-1 and J is TRBJ1-1, with TRBD1 matching over 7 bases. The germline CDR1 and CDR2 sequences are MGHRA and YSYEKL. The V and J ends lost 5 bases and 6 bases, in that order; junction bases with no gene match: 12. The CDR3 length is 15 residues. The DNA of the CDR3 is TGCGCCAGCAGCTCAAGACAGGGCCTTCTCCCTGAAGCTTTCTTT. This gives the protein CASSSRQGLLPEAFF.

J is TRBJ2-1 and V is TRBV7-9, with D possibly called TRBD1 or TRBD2 (6 bases each). This CDR3 has 19 residues. CDR1 and CDR2 from the germline V gene are SEHNR and FQNEAQ (reference sequence). The germline V and J ends were trimmed by 5 bases and 5 bases, with 28 bases remaining between them. The CDR3 nucleotides are TGTGCCAGCAGCCCACAGGGCGGGGTAACGGTCGGATATAACAATGAGCAGTTCTTC. It specifies CASSPQGGVTVGYNNEQFF.

V usage is TRBV18 and J usage is TRBJ2-7; D unclear. The CDR3 sequence is 13 residues long. The V end was cut by 3 bases, the J end by 2 bases, with 8 bases between. The germline CDR1 and CDR2 sequences are KGHSH and LQKENI. The CDR3 coding sequence is TGTGCCAGCTCACCGTCAGGTCCCTACGAGCAGTACTTC. Translation gives CASSPSGPYEQYF.

The rearrangement joins TRBV7-9 to TRBJ2-3; D may be TRBD1 or TRBD2 (6 bases each). V lost 5 bases, J lost 8 bases, and 14 bases lay in between. Germline CDR1 and CDR2: SEHNR and FQNEAQ (reference sequence). The CDR3 consists of 13 residues. CDR3 in amino acids: CASSPPPGATQYF. The CDR3 DNA follows: TGTGCCAGCAGCCCCCCACCGGGGGCTACGCAGTATTTT.

The chain carries TRBV7-9 and TRBJ2-7; 9 bases line up with TRBD2. The germline CDR1 and CDR2 sequences are SEHNR and FQNEAQ (reference sequence). The junction had 9 bases not matched to a gene; V was cut back by 6 bases and J by 3 bases. There are 15 residues in the CDR3. CDR3: CASSLGVAGVYEQYF. The CDR3 DNA is TGTGCCAGCAGTTTGGGGGTAGCGGGAGTCTACGAGCAGTACTTC.

As for this clone: Other DNA sequences within the sample encode an identical CDR3. This sequence joins TRBV4-1 and TRBJ2-5; the D is unclear. The CDR3 is 13 residues long. In germline, CDR1 is MGHRA, CDR2 YSYEKL. V was trimmed by 0 bases and J by 5 bases, leaving 7 bases between them. The CDR3 region is CASSQDTEETQYF. The DNA of the CDR3 is TGCGCCAGCAGCCAAGATACCGAGGAGACCCAGTACTTC.

The CDR3 coding sequence is TGCAGCGTTCGAGCGGTATTCGGAGATACGCAGTATTTT. It is translated as CSVRAVFGDTQYF. The chain carries TRBV29-1 and TRBJ2-3; D is perhaps TRBD2 (5 bases). Germline lookup yields CDR1 SQVTM and CDR2 ANQGSEA. V was shortened by 5 bases and J by 5 bases, with 14 bases between the two germline ends. The CDR3 contains 13 residues.

The chain links TRBV7-8 to TRBJ1-1; no clear D. Trimming cost V 4 bases and J 3 bases, with 9 bases left between them. In germline, CDR1 is SGHVS, CDR2 FQNEAQ. This CDR3 is built from 13 residues. CDR3 DNA: TGTGCCAGCAGCTCTTTGGATCACACTGAAGCTTTCTTT. This sequence encodes CASSSLDHTEAFF.

The chain carries TRBV7-9 and TRBJ2-3, with D possibly being TRBD2 (5 bases). The V end lost 3 bases, the J end lost 5 bases, and 24 bases lay between the germline ends. The CDR3 contains 18 residues. Germline CDR1 is SEHNR and CDR2 is FQNEAQ (reference sequence). CDR3 protein: CASSFLGVSAGSGDTQYF. CDR3 nucleotide sequence: TGTGCCAGCAGCTTCCTTGGGGTTAGCGCTGGATCCGGAGATACGCAGTATTTT.

The chain uses TRBV19 and TRBJ2-7; TRBD1 matches 7 bases. Trimming removed 2 bases from V and 2 bases from J; junction bases left unmatched: 3. This CDR3 spans 14 amino acids. The germline CDR1 and CDR2 sequences are LNHDA and SQIVND (reference sequence). Here the CDR3 reads CASSITGQAYEQYF. As DNA, the CDR3 is TGTGCCAGTAGTATAACAGGACAGGCCTACGAGCAGTACTTC. The full variable domain, in which reference TRBV19 and TRBJ2-7 provide the parts outside the CDR3, is DGGITQSPKYLFRKEGQNVTLSCEQNLNHDAMYWYRQDPGQGLRLIYYSQIVNDFQKGDIAEGYSVSREKKESFPLTVTSAQKNPTAFYLCASSITGQAYEQYFGPGTRLTVT.

The rearrangement links TRBV5-5 to TRBJ1-2, with no clear D. Germline V CDR1 and CDR2: SGHKS, YYEKEE (reference sequence). Trimming took off 7 bases at V and 8 bases at J, with 21 bases between the two ends. This CDR3 comprises 14 residues. Here the CDR3 DNA reads TGTGCCAGCGCCCCCGTGGGAGCAGGAGAAGGCTACACCTTC. Translated: CASAPVGAGEGYTF.

J is TRBJ2-7 and V is TRBV7-8; D could derive from TRBD1 or TRBD2 (5 bases each). Trimming shortened V by 3 bases and J by 1 base, and 16 bases separated the two germline ends. CDR3 size: 16 residues. CDR1 and CDR2 from the germline V gene are SGHVS and FQNEAQ. This CDR3 is CASSFAPGRFSYEQYF. The CDR3 coding sequence is TGTGCCAGCAGCTTTGCTCCGGGGCGCTTTTCCTACGAGCAGTACTTC. Full variable domain (outside the CDR3, taken from reference TRBV7-8 and TRBJ2-7): GAGVSQSPRYKVAKRGQDVALRCDPISGHVSLFWYQQALGQGPEFLTYFQNEAQLDKSGLPSDRFFAERPEGSVSTLKIQRTQQEDSAVYLCASSFAPGRFSYEQYFGPGTRLTVT.

This chain connects TRBV30 to TRBJ1-5, with 11 bases aligning to TRBD1. Germline V lookup: CDR1 GTSNPN, CDR2 SVGIG (reference sequence). The CDR3 runs to 16 residues. The V segment lost 1 base and the J segment 5 bases; nucleotides outside the gene matches: 7. The CDR3 DNA reads TGTGCCTGGAGTGCCCAGGGACAGGGGGATTATCAGCCCCAGCATTTT. It encodes CAWSAQGQGDYQPQHF. The full variable domain, rest sourced from reference TRBV30 and TRBJ1-5, is SQTIHQWPATLVQPVGSPLSLECTVEGTSNPNLYWYRQAAGRGLQLLFYSVGIGQISSEVPQNLSASRPQDRQFILSSKKLLLSDSGFYLCAWSAQGQGDYQPQHFGDGTRLSIL.

The chain is built from TRBV7-9 and TRBJ2-6, with 7 bases fitting TRBD1. Germline V gene lookup returns CDR1 SEHNR and CDR2 FQNEAQ (reference sequence). This CDR3 has 19 amino acids. J gave up 0 bases and V 6 bases, and 14 bases lay outside the gene matches. Written as DNA, the CDR3 is TGTGCCAGCAGATTTCCGGGACAGTTTGGACCCTCTGGGGCCAACGTCCTGACTTTC. Its protein product is CASRFPGQFGPSGANVLTF.

This chain joins TRBV30 and TRBJ1-6; D gene ambiguous. The V gene lost 4 bases and the J gene lost 5 bases, with 12 bases spanning the gap. The CDR3 contains 14 residues. Germline V lookup: CDR1 GTSNPN, CDR2 SVGIG (reference sequence). CDR3 DNA sequence: TGTGCCTGGAACCCCATCGTCAATAATTCACCCCTCCACTTT. Amino acid sequence: CAWNPIVNNSPLHF.